This entry is about one T cell receptor beta chain. As originally analysed: Estimation of nucleated cell counts was performed using reference gene primer amplification. Some clones are missing from TCRdb's copy, which holds only in-frame ones; the method was immunoSEQ multiplex PCR. V and J calls and clone size are those listed in that table; D and trimming were worked out from the DNA. The sample has about 150,000 clones, 87% seen once. This specimen comes from a study of blood T cell repertoires in COVID-19. Background on the study: Donors in the United States, Italy and Spain gave samples during acute or convalescent COVID-19. T cells, B-cell-depleted T cells, or PBMCs supplied cDNA or gDNA.

The CDR3 contains 14 residues. Germline V CDR1 and CDR2: SEHNR, FQNEAQ (reference sequence). Between the trimmed V and J ends, which lost 1 base and 11 bases, there was a span of 12 bases. The chain couples TRBV7-9 to TRBJ1-6; D call uncertain. The source of this sequence is an elderly man with acute or convalescent COVID-19. The sequenced material came from peripheral blood. CDR3 in amino acids: CASSLDPGLAPLHF. CDR3 nucleotides: TGTGCCAGCAGCTTAGATCCGGGTTTGGCACCCCTCCACTTT.